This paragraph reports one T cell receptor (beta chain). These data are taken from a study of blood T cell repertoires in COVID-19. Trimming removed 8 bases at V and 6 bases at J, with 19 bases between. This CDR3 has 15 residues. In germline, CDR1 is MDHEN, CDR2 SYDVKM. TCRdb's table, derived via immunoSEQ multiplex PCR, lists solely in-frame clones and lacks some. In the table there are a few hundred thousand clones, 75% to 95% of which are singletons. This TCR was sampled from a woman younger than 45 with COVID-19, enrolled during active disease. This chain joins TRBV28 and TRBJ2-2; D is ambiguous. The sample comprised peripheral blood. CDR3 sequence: CASGNEILGPGELFF. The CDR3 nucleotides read TGTGCCAGCGGCAATGAGATCTTGGGCCCCGGGGAGCTGTTTTTT.